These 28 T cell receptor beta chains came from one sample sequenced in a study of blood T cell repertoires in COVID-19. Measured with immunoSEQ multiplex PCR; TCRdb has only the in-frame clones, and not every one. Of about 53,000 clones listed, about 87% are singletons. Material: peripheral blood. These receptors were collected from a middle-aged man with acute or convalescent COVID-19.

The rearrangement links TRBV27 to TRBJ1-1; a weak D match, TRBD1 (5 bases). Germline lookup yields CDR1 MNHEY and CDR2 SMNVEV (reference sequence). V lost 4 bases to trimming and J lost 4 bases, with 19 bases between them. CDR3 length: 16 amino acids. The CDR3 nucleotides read TGTGCCAGCAGTTCACGTAGACAGTCTTTCGGCACTGAAGCTTTCTTT. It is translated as CASSSRRQSFGTEAFF.

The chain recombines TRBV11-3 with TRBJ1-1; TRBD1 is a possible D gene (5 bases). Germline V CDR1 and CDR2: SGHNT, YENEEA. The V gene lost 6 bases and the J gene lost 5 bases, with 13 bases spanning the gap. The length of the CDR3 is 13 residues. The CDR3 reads CASRIQDGTEAFF. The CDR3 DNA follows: TGTGCCAGCAGGATACAGGACGGTACTGAAGCTTTCTTT.

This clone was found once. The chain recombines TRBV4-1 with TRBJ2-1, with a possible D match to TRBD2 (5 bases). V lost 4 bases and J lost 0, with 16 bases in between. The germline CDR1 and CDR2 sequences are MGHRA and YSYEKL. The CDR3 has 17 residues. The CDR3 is CASSPGVSGSSYNEQFF. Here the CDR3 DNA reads TGCGCCAGCAGCCCCGGGGTGTCGGGGAGCTCCTACAATGAGCAGTTCTTC.

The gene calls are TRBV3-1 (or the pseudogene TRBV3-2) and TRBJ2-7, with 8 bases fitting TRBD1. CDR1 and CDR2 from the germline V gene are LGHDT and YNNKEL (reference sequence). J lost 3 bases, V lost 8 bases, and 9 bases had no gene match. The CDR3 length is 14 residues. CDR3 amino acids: CASGGQGWYYEQYF. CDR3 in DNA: TGTGCCAGCGGCGGACAGGGATGGTACTACGAGCAGTACTTC.

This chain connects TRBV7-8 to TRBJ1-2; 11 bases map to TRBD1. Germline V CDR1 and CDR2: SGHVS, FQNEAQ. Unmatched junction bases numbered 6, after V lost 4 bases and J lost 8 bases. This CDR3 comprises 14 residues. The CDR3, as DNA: TGTGCCAGCAGCTACAGGGACAGGGGGAACGGCTACACCTTC. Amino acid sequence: CASSYRDRGNGYTF.

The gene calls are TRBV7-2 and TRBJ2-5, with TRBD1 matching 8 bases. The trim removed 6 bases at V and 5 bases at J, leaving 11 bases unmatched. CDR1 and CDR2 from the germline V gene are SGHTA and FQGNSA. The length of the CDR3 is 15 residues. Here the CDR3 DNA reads TGTGCCAGCAGAGACTGGACAGGGTTATTCGAGACCCAGTACTTC. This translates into CASRDWTGLFETQYF.

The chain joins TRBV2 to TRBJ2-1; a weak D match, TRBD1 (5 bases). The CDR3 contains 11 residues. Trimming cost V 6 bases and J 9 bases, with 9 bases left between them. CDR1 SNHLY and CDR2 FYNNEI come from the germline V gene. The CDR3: CASRLRGEQFF. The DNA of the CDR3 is TGTGCCAGCAGATTAAGGGGTGAGCAGTTCTTC.

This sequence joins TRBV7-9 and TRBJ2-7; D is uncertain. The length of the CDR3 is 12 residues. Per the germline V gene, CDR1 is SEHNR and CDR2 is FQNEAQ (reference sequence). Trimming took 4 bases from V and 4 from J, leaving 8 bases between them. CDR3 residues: CASSSPGYEQYF. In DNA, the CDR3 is TGTGCCAGCAGCTCCCCCGGGTACGAGCAGTACTTC.

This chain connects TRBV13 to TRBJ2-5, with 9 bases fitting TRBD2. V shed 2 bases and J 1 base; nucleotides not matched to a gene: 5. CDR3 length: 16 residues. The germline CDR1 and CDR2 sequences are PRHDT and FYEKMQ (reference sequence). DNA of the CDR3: TGTGCCAGCAGCTTATTGGTTAGCGGGGGCCAAGAGACCCAGTACTTC. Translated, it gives CASSLLVSGGQETQYF.

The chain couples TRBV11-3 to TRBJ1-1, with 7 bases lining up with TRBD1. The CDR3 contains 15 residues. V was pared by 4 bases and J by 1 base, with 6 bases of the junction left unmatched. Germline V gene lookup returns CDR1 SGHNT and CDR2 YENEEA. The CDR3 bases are TGTGCCAGCAGCTCAGCCAGGGGGGAGAACACTGAAGCTTTCTTT. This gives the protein CASSSARGENTEAFF.

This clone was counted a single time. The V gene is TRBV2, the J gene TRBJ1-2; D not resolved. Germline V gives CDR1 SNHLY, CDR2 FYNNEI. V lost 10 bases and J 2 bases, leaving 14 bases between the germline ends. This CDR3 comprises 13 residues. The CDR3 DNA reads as TGTGCCATCGGAGGGAAGCTGAACTATGGCTACACCTTC. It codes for CAIGGKLNYGYTF.

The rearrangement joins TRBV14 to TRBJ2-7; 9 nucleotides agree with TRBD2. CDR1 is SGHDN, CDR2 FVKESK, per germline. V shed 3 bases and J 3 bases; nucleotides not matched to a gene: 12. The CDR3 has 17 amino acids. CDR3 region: CASSHRLAAGGIYEQYF. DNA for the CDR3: TGTGCCAGCAGCCATAGACTAGCGGCCGGGGGGATCTACGAGCAGTACTTC.

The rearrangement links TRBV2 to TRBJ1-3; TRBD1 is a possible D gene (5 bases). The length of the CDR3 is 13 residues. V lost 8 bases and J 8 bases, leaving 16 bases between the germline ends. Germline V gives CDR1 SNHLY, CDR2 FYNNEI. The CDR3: CASESRATDTIYF. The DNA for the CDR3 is TGTGCCAGCGAGAGCAGGGCGACGGACACCATATATTTT.

The CDR3 region is CASSLGRRSNYGYTF. The DNA for the CDR3 is TGTGCCAGCAGTTTGGGGCGGCGGTCGAACTATGGCTACACCTTC. The chain joins TRBV28 to TRBJ1-2; D is possibly TRBD1 (5 bases). Germline values: CDR1 MDHEN, CDR2 SYDVKM. Trimming stripped 3 bases from V and 2 bases from J, with 13 bases between. The CDR3 is made up of 15 amino acids.

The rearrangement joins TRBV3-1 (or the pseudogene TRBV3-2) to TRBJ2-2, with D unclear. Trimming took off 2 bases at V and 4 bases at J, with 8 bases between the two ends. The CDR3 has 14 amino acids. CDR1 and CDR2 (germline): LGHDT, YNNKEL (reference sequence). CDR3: CASSQYGRTGELFF. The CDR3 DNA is TGTGCCAGCAGCCAATACGGTCGCACCGGGGAGCTGTTTTTT.

The CDR3 DNA follows: TGTGCCAGCAGCTTGACAGGGTCACGCGCCGGGGAGCTGTTTTTT. Residues: CASSLTGSRAGELFF. This chain joins TRBV11-3 and TRBJ2-2; 7 nucleotides match TRBD1. Trimming removed 3 bases from V and 6 bases from J; junction bases left unmatched: 7. The germline V gene has CDR1 SGHNT and CDR2 YENEEA. This CDR3 is 15 amino acids long.

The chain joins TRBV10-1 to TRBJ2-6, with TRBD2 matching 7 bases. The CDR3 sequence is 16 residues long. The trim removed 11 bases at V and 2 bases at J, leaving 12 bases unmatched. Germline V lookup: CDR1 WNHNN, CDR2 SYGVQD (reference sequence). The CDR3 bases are TGCGCCTGCATCGCTAGCGGTTCCCCTGGGGCCAACGTCCTGACTTTC. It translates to CACIASGSPGANVLTF.

Here the CDR3 reads CASSLEQILTDTQYF. Here the CDR3 DNA reads TGCGCCAGCAGCTTAGAACAGATCCTCACAGATACGCAGTATTTT. The V gene is TRBV5-1, the J gene TRBJ2-3; D uncertain. CDR1 SGHRS and CDR2 YFSETQ come from the germline V gene. Trimming removed 2 bases from V and 2 bases from J, with 12 bases in between. CDR3 length: 15 residues.

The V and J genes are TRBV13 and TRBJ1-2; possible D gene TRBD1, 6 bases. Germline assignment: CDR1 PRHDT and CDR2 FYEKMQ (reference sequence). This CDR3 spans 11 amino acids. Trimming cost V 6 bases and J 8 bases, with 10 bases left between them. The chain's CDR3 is CASSYRAGYTF. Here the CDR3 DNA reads TGTGCCAGCAGTTACAGGGCGGGCTACACCTTC.

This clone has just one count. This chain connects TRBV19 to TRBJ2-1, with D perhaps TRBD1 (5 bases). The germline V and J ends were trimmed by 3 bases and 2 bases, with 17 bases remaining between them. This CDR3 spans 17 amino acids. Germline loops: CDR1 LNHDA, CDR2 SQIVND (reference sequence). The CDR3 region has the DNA TGTGCCAGTAGTATCTCTCCAACAGGCCTCCCCTACAATGAGCAGTTCTTC. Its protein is CASSISPTGLPYNEQFF.

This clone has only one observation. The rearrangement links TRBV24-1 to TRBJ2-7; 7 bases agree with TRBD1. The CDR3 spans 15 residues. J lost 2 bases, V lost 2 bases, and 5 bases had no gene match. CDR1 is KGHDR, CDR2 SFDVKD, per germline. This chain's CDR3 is CATSDSTGNPYEQYF. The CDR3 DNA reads TGTGCCACCAGTGATTCGACAGGGAATCCCTACGAGCAGTACTTC.

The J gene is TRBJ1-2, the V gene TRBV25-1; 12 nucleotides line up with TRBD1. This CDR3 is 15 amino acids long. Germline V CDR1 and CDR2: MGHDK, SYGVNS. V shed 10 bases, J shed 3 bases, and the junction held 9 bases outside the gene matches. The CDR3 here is CATRSGTGGDYGYTF. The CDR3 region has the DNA TGTGCCACCAGGTCGGGGACAGGGGGCGACTATGGCTACACCTTC.

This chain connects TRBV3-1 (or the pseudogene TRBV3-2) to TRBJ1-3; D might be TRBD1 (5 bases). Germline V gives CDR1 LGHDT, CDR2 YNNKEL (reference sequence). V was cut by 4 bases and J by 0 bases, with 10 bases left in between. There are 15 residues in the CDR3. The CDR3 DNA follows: TGTGCCAGCAGCCCAACGACAGTCTCTGGAAACACCATATATTTT. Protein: CASSPTTVSGNTIYF.

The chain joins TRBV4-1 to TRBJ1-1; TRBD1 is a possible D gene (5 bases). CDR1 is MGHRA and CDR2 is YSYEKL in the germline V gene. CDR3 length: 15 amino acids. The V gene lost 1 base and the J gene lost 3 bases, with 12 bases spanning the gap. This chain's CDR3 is CASSQGRGVDTEAFF. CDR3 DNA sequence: TGCGCCAGCAGCCAAGGGCGGGGGGTGGACACTGAAGCTTTCTTT.

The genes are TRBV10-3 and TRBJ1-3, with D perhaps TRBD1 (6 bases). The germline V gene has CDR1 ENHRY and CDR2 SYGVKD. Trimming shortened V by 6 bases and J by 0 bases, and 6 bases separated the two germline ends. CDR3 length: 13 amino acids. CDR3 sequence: CAIRDSSGNTIYF. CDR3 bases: TGTGCCATCAGGGACAGCTCTGGAAACACCATATATTTT.

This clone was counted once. This CDR3 reads CASSLWASISYGYTF. The CDR3 nucleotides are TGTGCCAGCAGTTTATGGGCCTCGATCTCCTATGGCTACACCTTC. This chain connects TRBV28 to TRBJ1-2; D gene uncertain. CDR3 size: 15 residues. Germline CDR1 reads MDHEN; CDR2 reads SYDVKM. Deletions cut 0 bases from V and 4 bases from J, with 12 bases between.

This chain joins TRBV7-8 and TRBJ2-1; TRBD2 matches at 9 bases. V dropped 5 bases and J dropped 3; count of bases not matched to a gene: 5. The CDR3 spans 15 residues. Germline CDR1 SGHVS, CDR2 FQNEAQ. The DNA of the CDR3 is TGTGCCAGCAGCGGGACTAGCACACGCTACAATGAGCAGTTCTTC. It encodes CASSGTSTRYNEQFF.

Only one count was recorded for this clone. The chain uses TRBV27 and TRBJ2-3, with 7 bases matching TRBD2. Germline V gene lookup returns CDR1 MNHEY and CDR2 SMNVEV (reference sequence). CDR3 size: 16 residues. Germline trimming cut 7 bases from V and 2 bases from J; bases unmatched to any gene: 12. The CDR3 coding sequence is TGTGCCAGCATGCTTAGGAGCGGGATGTACACAGATACGCAGTATTTT. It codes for CASMLRSGMYTDTQYF.